This T cell receptor (beta chain) was recovered during a study of CD8+CD57+ T cells in acquired aplastic anemia. With respect to this clonotype: One end of the junction fails to match germline, which may point to a read error.

Sequenced patients had shown CD8+CD57+ cell expansion by flow cytometry. A severe acquired aplastic anemia diagnosis applied to all patients. Germline V gives CDR1 WNHNN, CDR2 SYGVQD (reference sequence). The CDR3 loop spans 17 amino acids. Template material for TCR beta VDJ and CDR3 profiling consisted of genomic DNA. MiXCR was run by TCRdb on the reads, yielding one entry per CDR3 protein. This table has hundreds of thousands of distinct CDR3 sequences, about a third appearing once. The sequencing sample was made of sorted CD4+, CD8+, or CD8+CD57+ T cells (not recorded which) from PBMCs. The sequence was obtained from a human donor with aplastic anemia. J is TRBJ1-4 and V is TRBV10-1; TRBD1 agrees at 10 bases. The CDR3 sequence is CASSGRTGGTLNEKLFF. The CDR3 nucleotides read TGTGCCAGCAGTGGACGGACAGGGGGAACCCTTAATGAAAAACTGTTTTTT.